A single sample gave rise to the 20 T cell receptor beta chains below, sequenced in a study of response to subunit inactivated influenza vaccine. TCRdb used MiXCR to reprocess the RT-PCR reads, holding one entry per CDR3 protein. The sample carries around 710,000 distinct CDR3 sequences, roughly 14% recorded once. The sample here was PBMCs from blood, taken approximately 15 days before vaccination. Every receptor here comes from a middle-aged man who received an inactivated influenza vaccine.

This clonotype was counted only a few times. The rearrangement links TRBV5-1 to TRBJ1-1; the D gene is possibly TRBD1 (5 bases). Germline values: CDR1 SGHRS, CDR2 YFSETQ. The CDR3 runs 15 residues. V dropped 4 bases and J dropped 4 bases, with 17 bases sitting between them. CDR3 sequence (DNA): TGCGCCAGCAGCGTGGTGGGTGTTAGGGGCACTGAAGCTTTCTTT. It codes for CASSVVGVRGTEAFF.

The V call is TRBV2, the J call TRBJ2-7, with 9 bases fitting TRBD1. Germline lookup yields CDR1 SNHLY and CDR2 FYNNEI. This CDR3 comprises 14 residues. V was clipped by 7 bases and J by 5 bases; unmatched bases: 9. Here the CDR3 reads CASITGTGFNEQYF. The CDR3 bases are TGTGCCAGCATTACCGGGACAGGGTTTAACGAGCAGTACTTC.

This chain links TRBV20-1 with TRBJ2-5; TRBD2 might be the D (6 bases). Germline V lookup: CDR1 DFQATT, CDR2 SNEGSKA (reference sequence). Trimming pared 2 bases from V and 2 bases from J, leaving 21 bases between. The CDR3 has 17 amino acids. The CDR3 is CSARHRRAGANQETQYF. CDR3 sequence (DNA): TGCAGTGCTAGACACAGGAGGGCCGGGGCGAATCAAGAGACCCAGTACTTC.

The chain employs TRBV7-2 and TRBJ2-7; 8 bases align to TRBD2. This CDR3 comprises 15 residues. V shed 2 bases and J 4 bases; nucleotides not matched to a gene: 7. Germline V gene lookup returns CDR1 SGHTA and CDR2 FQGNSA. The CDR3 sequence: CASSLNSGNVYEQYF. The CDR3 DNA reads as TGTGCCAGCAGCTTAAATAGCGGGAACGTGTACGAGCAGTACTTC.

This clonotype was seen at least ten times. This rearrangement joins TRBV12-3 or TRBV12-4 to TRBJ1-5, with 7 bases identical to TRBD1. Trimming at V came to 4 bases and at J to 0 bases, leaving 6 bases not matched to a gene. This CDR3 contains 16 residues. The CDR3 DNA reads as TGTGCCAGCAGTTACAGGGGACCGGATAGCAATCAGCCCCAGCATTTT. Amino acids: CASSYRGPDSNQPQHF.

The chain recombines TRBV10-3 with TRBJ2-7; 14 bases are a match to TRBD2. Unmatched junction bases numbered 9, after V lost 10 bases and J lost 7 bases. The CDR3 loop spans 14 amino acids. CDR1 and CDR2 from the germline V gene are ENHRY and SYGVKD. The CDR3: CATGLAGGVREQYF. The DNA of the CDR3 is TGTGCCACCGGACTAGCGGGAGGAGTACGGGAGCAGTACTTC.

This clonotype has ten or more counts. The gene calls are TRBV6-2 or TRBV6-3 and TRBJ2-1, with TRBD2 matching over 12 bases. V was pared by 2 bases and J by 2 bases, with 7 bases of the junction left unmatched. Germline-derived CDR1 and CDR2 are MNHEY and SVGEGT. CDR3 length: 18 amino acids. The CDR3 DNA reads as TGTGCCAGCAGTTACAATCTAGCGGGGGGGTTCCCCTACAATGAGCAGTTCTTC. This translates into CASSYNLAGGFPYNEQFF.

The V gene is TRBV20-1, the J gene TRBJ1-5; TRBD1 is a possible D gene (5 bases). Germline CDR1 and CDR2: DFQATT and SNEGSKA (reference sequence). The CDR3 runs to 14 residues. With 0 bases removed from V and 6 bases from J, the gap between germline ends came to 12 bases. Written as DNA, the CDR3 is TGCAGTGCTAGAGATCCGGCAGGGCCTCAGCCCCAGCATTTT. It codes for CSARDPAGPQPQHF.

J is TRBJ2-3 and V is TRBV7-8, with a possible D match to TRBD2 (6 bases). CDR3 length: 15 amino acids. Germline V gene lookup returns CDR1 SGHVS and CDR2 FQNEAQ. V dropped 5 bases and J dropped 10 bases, with 22 bases sitting between them. CDR3 region: CASSLRMEGPQPQYF. CDR3 DNA sequence: TGTGCCAGCAGCCTTCGGATGGAGGGGCCGCAGCCGCAGTATTTT.

This clonotype came up a few times. This chain joins TRBV6-1 and TRBJ2-5; tentatively, D is TRBD2 (6 bases). The CDR3 contains 15 residues. The germline V gene encodes CDR1 MNHNS and CDR2 SASEGT. V dropped 5 bases and J dropped 4 bases, with 17 bases sitting between them. CDR3 sequence: CASSRQTTRGETQYF. The DNA of the CDR3 is TGTGCCAGCAGTCGACAAACGACTAGAGGAGAGACCCAGTACTTC.

This rearrangement joins TRBV18 to TRBJ2-5; TRBD1 agrees at 8 bases. The V gene's germline CDR1 is KGHSH and CDR2 LQKENI. This CDR3 has 15 residues. V dropped 2 bases and J dropped 5; count of bases not matched to a gene: 7. In nucleotides, the CDR3 is TGTGCCAGCTCACCAGGGACAGGCACCTGGGAGACCCAGTACTTC. Encoded protein: CASSPGTGTWETQYF.

This clonotype was detected only a few times. The CDR3 loop reads CASTSSWATRGSGELFF. The CDR3 nucleotides read TGTGCCAGCACCAGTTCGTGGGCGACCCGAGGGTCCGGGGAGCTGTTTTTT. The V gene is TRBV6-1, the J gene TRBJ2-2; D may be TRBD2 (5 bases). Per the germline V gene, CDR1 is MNHNS and CDR2 is SASEGT. CDR3 length: 17 amino acids. Deletions cut 7 bases from V and 6 bases from J, with 24 bases between.

The gene calls are TRBV4-3 and TRBJ1-2, with 9 positions matching TRBD1. V was clipped by 1 base and J by 1 base; unmatched bases: 7. Germline V gene sequence: CDR1 LGHNA, CDR2 YSLEER. The CDR3 is made up of 17 amino acids. CDR3 amino acids: CASSQGVNRGRNYGYTF. Written as DNA, the CDR3 is TGCGCCAGCAGCCAAGGGGTCAACAGGGGGCGTAACTATGGCTACACCTTC.

This clonotype was picked up a small number of times. The chain's CDR3 is CASSLEVGYGYTF. DNA for the CDR3: TGTGCCAGCAGCTTGGAGGTGGGGTATGGCTACACCTTC. The chain has TRBV5-5 and TRBJ1-2; D not certain. The CDR3 runs 13 residues. Germline V gene data show CDR1 as SGHKS and CDR2 as YYEKEE (reference sequence). Trimming removed 0 bases from V and 5 bases from J, with 8 bases in between.

This clonotype was observed a handful of times. The V and J genes are TRBV7-9 and TRBJ2-1, with D maybe TRBD2 (6 bases). Germline V gene data show CDR1 as SEHNR and CDR2 as FQNEAQ (reference sequence). The CDR3 totals 15 residues. Trimming pared 2 bases from V and 3 bases from J, leaving 11 bases between. The CDR3 spells CASSLPAGRYNEQFF. The CDR3 DNA sequence: TGTGCCAGCAGCTTACCCGCGGGGCGCTACAATGAGCAGTTCTTC.

The rearrangement uses TRBV6-4 and TRBJ2-1, with a possible D match to TRBD1 (5 bases). Germline CDR1 and CDR2: MRHNA and SNTAGT. The V end lost 0 bases, the J end lost 8 bases, and 11 bases lay between the germline ends. The CDR3 sequence is 14 residues long. The CDR3 is CASSDSWGRYEQFF. CDR3 nucleotide sequence: TGTGCCAGCAGTGACTCTTGGGGCAGATATGAGCAGTTCTTC.

V and J are TRBV6-2 or TRBV6-3 and TRBJ1-1; possibly TRBD1 for D (6 bases). Trimming took off 6 bases at V and 4 bases at J, with 27 bases between the two ends. This CDR3 is built from 18 residues. From germline, CDR1 is MNHEY and CDR2 SVGEGT. CDR3 DNA: TGTGCCAGCAGCTCGGGAAGCCTATACCTCGACAGGACCACTGAAGCTTTCTTT. Encoded protein: CASSSGSLYLDRTTEAFF.

The genes are TRBV20-1 and TRBJ2-3; TRBD2 aligns across 8 bases. Germline lookup yields CDR1 DFQATT and CDR2 SNEGSKA (reference sequence). The CDR3 covers 14 residues. Trimming cost V 6 bases and J 2 bases; bases outside gene matches: 7. The CDR3 DNA sequence: TGCAGTGCCCGGGGGGGTCCTCCCACAGATACGCAGTATTTT. It specifies CSARGGPPTDTQYF.

This clonotype turned up a few times. The J gene is TRBJ1-1, the V gene TRBV20-1; D is unresolved. CDR1 and CDR2 from the germline V gene are DFQATT and SNEGSKA (reference sequence). The length of the CDR3 is 12 residues. The ends were cut back, 6 bases at V and 4 bases at J, with 12 bases in the middle. CDR3 sequence reads: CSAKWKVTEAFF. CDR3 in DNA: TGCAGTGCCAAGTGGAAGGTCACTGAAGCTTTCTTT.

This clonotype was observed a few times. One end of the junction does not line up with germline, which may come from a read error. The DNA of the CDR3 is TGTGCCATCAATGAGGACAGGGGATCCTACGAGCAGTACTTC. This codes for CAINEDRGSYEQYF. The chain combines TRBV10-3 with TRBJ2-7; 9 bases are a match to TRBD1. Per germline, CDR1 ENHRY and CDR2 SYGVKD. This CDR3 has 14 amino acids.